The T cell receptor beta chain under discussion was sequenced for a study of technical replicates of blood from a few donors. Losses at the gene ends were 5 bases for V and 4 bases for J; bases not matched to a gene: 4. There are 14 residues in the CDR3. Germline V gene sequence: CDR1 SEHNR, CDR2 FQNEAQ (reference sequence). Generated by immunoSEQ multiplex PCR, the TCRdb table keeps only in-frame clones and is missing some. The repertoire consists of 65,000 to 85,000 clones, with roughly 98% occurring once and the leading ten covering 0.15%. The sequenced material came from T cells isolated from PBMCs. The chain uses TRBV7-9 and TRBJ2-1, with 8 bases matching TRBD1. The sequence derives from a human donor in good health. The CDR3 loop reads CASSQGTGYNEQFF. CDR3 nucleotide sequence: TGTGCCAGCAGCCAAGGGACAGGATACAATGAGCAGTTCTTC.